The 8 T cell receptor beta chains given below trace back to one sample, sequenced in a study of T cell responses to AZD1222 COVID-19 vaccine. Method: immunoSEQ multiplex PCR; TCRdb's copy keeps in-frame clones and lacks some. The data hold 150,000 or so clones, with roughly nine tenths observed a single time. The sequences come from peripheral blood, collected on day 0 of AZD1222 vaccination. The receptor set was obtained from an adult in good health.

The chain recombines TRBV28 with TRBJ1-1, with D possibly being TRBD1 (5 bases). CDR1 and CDR2 from the germline V gene are MDHEN and SYDVKM. The CDR3 covers 16 residues. Trimming left V 3 bases short and J 0 bases short, with 14 bases between. CDR3 DNA: TGTGCCAGCAGTTTTCGGACAAGGTTGGTGAACACTGAAGCTTTCTTT. Amino acids: CASSFRTRLVNTEAFF.

Only one count was recorded for this clone. V is TRBV7-3 and J is TRBJ1-1; D gene ambiguous. The V end lost 5 bases, the J end lost 1 base, and 14 bases lay between the germline ends. There are 15 residues in the CDR3. Germline V gene data show CDR1 as SGHTA and CDR2 as FQGTGA. CDR3 DNA: TGTGCCAGCAGCCCCCTTAGAGGGCCGAACACTGAAGCTTTCTTT. This codes for CASSPLRGPNTEAFF.

The V gene is TRBV5-4, the J gene TRBJ1-6, with D uncertain. This CDR3 contains 13 residues. With 4 bases removed from V and 6 bases from J, the gap between germline ends came to 8 bases. The germline V gene encodes CDR1 SGHNT and CDR2 YYREEE (reference sequence). The CDR3 bases are TGTGCCAGCAGCCTAACGATTAATTCACCCCTCCACTTT. As protein: CASSLTINSPLHF.

The V gene is TRBV2, the J gene TRBJ1-5, with D possibly being TRBD1 (6 bases). The CDR3 runs to 15 residues. Germline V gives CDR1 SNHLY, CDR2 FYNNEI. The V end was cut by 4 bases, the J end by 4 bases, with 14 bases between. The CDR3 is CASSGPRGSNQPQHF. Written as DNA, the CDR3 is TGTGCCAGCAGTGGTCCCAGGGGATCAAATCAGCCCCAGCATTTT.

The V and J genes are TRBV6-5 and TRBJ1-3, with D hard to call. In germline, CDR1 is MNHEY, CDR2 SVGAGI. The length of the CDR3 is 15 residues. Trimming took 5 bases from V and 0 from J, leaving 11 bases between them. CDR3 bases: TGTGCCAGCAGTCGCGACCTGAGCTCTGGAAACACCATATATTTT. As protein: CASSRDLSSGNTIYF.

Points on this clone: The CDR3 does not end in the conserved phenylalanine or tryptophan, so this is likely a read error. The DNA is omitted, as the CDR3 cannot be located on it reliably, and the CDR3 follows TCRdb's listing. This chain connects TRBV28 to TRBJ1-4; TRBD1 was called by the table and not checked on the DNA. 13 amino acids form the CDR3, both terminal residues included. Germline CDR1 MDHEN, CDR2 SYDVKM. The CDR3 spells CASSDPDRGAMGL.

V is TRBV28 and J is TRBJ2-7; 9 bases fit TRBD1. V lost 8 bases to trimming and J lost 6 bases; unmatched junction nucleotides: 11. The germline V gene encodes CDR1 MDHEN and CDR2 SYDVKM. There are 14 residues in the CDR3. The DNA of the CDR3 is TGTGCCAGCGGGCTCGGGACAGGGAAGGGCGAGCAGTACTTC. This codes for CASGLGTGKGEQYF.

Here the CDR3 reads CASTRGVSYEQYF. The DNA for the CDR3 is TGTGCCAGCACCAGGGGGGTCTCCTACGAGCAGTACTTC. The chain carries TRBV6-5 and TRBJ2-7; perhaps TRBD1 as D (7 bases). The length of the CDR3 is 13 residues. V lost 7 bases and J lost 0, with 10 bases in between. Germline V gene lookup returns CDR1 MNHEY and CDR2 SVGAGI.